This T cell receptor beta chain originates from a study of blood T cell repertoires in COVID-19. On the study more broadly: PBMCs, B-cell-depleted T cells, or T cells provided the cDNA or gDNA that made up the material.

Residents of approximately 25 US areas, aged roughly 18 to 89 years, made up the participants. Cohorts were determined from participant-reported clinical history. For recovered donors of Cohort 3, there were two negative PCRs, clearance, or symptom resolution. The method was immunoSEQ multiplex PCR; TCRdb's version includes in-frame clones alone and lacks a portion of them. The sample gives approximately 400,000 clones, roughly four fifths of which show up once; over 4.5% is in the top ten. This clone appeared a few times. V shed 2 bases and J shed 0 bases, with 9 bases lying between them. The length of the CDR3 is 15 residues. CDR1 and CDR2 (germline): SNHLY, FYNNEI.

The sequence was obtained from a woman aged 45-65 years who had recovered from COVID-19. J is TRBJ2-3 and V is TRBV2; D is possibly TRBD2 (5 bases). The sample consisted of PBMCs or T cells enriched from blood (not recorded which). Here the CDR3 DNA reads TGTGCCAGCAGTGAAACGGGGATTAGCACAGATACGCAGTATTTT. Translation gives CASSETGISTDTQYF. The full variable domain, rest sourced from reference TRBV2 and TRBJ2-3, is EPEVTQTPSHQVTQMGQEVILRCVPISNHLYFYWYRQILGQKVEFLVSFYNNEISEKSEIFDDQFSVERPDGSNFTLKIRSTKLEDSAMYFCASSETGISTDTQYFGPGTRLTVL.